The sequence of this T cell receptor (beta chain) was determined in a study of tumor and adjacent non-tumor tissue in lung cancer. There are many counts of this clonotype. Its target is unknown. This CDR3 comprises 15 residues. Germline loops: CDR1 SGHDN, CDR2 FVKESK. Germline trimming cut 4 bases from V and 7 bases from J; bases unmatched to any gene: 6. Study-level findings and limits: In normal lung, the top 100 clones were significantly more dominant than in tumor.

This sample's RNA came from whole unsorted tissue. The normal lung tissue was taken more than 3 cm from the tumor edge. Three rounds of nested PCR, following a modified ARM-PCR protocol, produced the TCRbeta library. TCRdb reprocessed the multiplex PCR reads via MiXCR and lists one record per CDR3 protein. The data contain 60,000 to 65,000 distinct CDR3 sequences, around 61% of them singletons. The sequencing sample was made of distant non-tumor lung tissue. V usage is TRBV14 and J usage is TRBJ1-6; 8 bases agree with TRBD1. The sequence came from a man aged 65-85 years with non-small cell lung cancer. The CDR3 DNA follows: TGTGCCAGCAGCCTTACAGGGGGTCGAAATTCACCCCTCCACTTT. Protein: CASSLTGGRNSPLHF.